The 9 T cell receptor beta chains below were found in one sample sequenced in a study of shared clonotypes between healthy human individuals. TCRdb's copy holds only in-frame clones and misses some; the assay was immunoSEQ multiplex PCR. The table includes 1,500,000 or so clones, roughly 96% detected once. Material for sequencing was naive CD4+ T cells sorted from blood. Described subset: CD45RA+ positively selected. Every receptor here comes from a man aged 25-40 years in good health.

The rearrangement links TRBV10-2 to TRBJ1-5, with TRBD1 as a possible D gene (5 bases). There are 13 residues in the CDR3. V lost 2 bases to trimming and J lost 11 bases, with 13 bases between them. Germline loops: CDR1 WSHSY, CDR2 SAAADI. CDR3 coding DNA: TGCGCCAGCAGTGAGGGCAGGGTGGGAGCCCAGCATTTT. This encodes CASSEGRVGAQHF.

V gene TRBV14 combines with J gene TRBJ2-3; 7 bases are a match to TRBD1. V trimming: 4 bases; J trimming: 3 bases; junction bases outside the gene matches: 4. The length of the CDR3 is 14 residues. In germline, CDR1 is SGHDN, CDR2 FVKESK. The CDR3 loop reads CASSPHRGTDTQYF. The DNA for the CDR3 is TGTGCCAGCAGCCCACACAGGGGAACAGATACGCAGTATTTT.

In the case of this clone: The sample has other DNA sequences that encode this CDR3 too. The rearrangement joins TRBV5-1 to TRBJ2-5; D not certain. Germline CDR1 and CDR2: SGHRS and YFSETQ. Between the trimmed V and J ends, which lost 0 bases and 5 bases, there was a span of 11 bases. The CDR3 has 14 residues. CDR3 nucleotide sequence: TGCGCCAGCAGCTTGGTCTCGGGTGGCGAGACCCAGTACTTC. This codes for CASSLVSGGETQYF.

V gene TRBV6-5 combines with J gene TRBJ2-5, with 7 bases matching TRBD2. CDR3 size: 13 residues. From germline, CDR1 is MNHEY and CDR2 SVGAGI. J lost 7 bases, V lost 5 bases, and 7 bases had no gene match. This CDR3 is CASSRKTGGTQYF. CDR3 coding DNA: TGTGCCAGCAGTCGAAAAACGGGGGGGACCCAGTACTTC.

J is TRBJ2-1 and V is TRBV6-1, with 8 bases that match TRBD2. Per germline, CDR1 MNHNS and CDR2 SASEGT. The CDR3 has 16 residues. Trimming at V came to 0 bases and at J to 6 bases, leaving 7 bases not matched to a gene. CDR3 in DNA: TGTGCCAGCAGTGAAGCCCTCGGGAGGGCCGTCAATGAGCAGTTCTTC. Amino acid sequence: CASSEALGRAVNEQFF.

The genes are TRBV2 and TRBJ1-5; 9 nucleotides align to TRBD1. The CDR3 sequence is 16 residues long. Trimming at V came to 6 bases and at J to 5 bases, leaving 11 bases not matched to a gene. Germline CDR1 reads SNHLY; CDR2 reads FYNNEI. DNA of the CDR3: TGTGCCAGCAGGATCCGGGACAGGGTTTTGGATCAGCCCCAGCATTTT. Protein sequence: CASRIRDRVLDQPQHF.

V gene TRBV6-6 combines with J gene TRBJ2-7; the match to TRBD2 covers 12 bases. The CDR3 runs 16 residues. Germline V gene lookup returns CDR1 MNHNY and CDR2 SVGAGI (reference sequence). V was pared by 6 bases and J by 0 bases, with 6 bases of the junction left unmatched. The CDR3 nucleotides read TGTGCCAGCAGGATCCCGACTAGCGGGAGCTCCTACGAGCAGTACTTC. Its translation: CASRIPTSGSSYEQYF.

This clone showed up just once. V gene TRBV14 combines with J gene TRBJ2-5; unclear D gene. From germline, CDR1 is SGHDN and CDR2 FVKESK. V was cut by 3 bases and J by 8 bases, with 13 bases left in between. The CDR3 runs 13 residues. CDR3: CASSQVIQGTQYF. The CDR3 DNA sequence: TGTGCCAGCAGCCAGGTCATCCAAGGCACCCAGTACTTC.

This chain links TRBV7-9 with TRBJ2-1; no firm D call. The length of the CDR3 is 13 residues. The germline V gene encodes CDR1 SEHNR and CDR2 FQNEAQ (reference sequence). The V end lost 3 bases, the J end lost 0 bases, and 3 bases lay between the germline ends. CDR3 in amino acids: CASSLYSYNEQFF. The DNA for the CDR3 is TGTGCCAGCAGCTTGTACTCCTACAATGAGCAGTTCTTC.